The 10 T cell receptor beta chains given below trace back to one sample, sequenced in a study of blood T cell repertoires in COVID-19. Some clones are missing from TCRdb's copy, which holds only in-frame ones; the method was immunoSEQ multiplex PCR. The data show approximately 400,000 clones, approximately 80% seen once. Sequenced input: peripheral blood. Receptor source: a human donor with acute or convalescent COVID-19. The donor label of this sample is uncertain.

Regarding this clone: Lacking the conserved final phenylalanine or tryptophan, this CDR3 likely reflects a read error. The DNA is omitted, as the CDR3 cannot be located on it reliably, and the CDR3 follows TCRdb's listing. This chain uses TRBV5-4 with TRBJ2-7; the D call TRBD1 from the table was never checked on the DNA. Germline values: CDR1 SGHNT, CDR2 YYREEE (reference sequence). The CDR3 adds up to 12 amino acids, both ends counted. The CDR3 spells CASSLGRDSPIL.

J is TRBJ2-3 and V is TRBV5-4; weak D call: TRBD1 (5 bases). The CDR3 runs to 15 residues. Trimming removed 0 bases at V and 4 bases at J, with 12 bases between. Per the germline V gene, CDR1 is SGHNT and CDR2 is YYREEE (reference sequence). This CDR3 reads CASSLAPTGSDTQYF. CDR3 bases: TGTGCCAGCAGCTTGGCGCCCACAGGTTCAGATACGCAGTATTTT.

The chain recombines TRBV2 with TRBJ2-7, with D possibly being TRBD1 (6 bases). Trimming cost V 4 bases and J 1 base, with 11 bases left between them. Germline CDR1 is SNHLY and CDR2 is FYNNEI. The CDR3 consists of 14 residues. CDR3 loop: CASSGVTGSYEQYF. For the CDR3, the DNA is TGTGCCAGCAGTGGGGTGACAGGTTCCTACGAGCAGTACTTC.

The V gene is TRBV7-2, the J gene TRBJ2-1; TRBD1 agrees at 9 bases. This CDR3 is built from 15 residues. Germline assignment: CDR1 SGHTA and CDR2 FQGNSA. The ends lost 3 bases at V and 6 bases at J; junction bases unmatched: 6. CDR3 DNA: TGTGCCAGCAGCTTGGAGGACAGGGGTCCCAATGAGCAGTTCTTC. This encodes CASSLEDRGPNEQFF.

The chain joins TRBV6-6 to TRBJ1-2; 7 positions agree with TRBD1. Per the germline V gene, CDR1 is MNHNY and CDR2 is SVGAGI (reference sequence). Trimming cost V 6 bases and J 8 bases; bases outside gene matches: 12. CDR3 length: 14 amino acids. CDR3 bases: TGTGCCAGCAGGTTACAGGGGCCAGAACAAGGCTACACCTTC. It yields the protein CASRLQGPEQGYTF.

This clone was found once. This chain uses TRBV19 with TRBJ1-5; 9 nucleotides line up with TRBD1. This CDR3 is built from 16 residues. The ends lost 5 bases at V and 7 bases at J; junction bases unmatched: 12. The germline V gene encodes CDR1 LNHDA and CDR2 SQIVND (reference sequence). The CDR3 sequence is CASSGGQGKNLQPQHF. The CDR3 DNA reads TGTGCCAGTAGTGGGGGACAGGGTAAGAATTTGCAGCCCCAGCATTTT.

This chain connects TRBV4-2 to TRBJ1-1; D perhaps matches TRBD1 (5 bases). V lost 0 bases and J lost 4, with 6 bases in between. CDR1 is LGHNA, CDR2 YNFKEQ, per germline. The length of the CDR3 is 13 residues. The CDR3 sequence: CASSQERGTEAFF. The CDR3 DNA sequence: TGTGCCAGCAGCCAAGAAAGGGGCACTGAAGCTTTCTTT.

Here the CDR3 DNA reads TGTGCCAGCAGCAAACCTCCGGGACAGGGATTAATGTCACCCCTCCACTTT. It encodes CASSKPPGQGLMSPLHF. This rearrangement joins TRBV5-6 to TRBJ1-6, with 9 positions matching TRBD1. CDR1 and CDR2 from the germline V gene are SGHDT and YYEEEE. The CDR3 sequence is 17 residues long. V was pared by 4 bases and J by 10 bases, with 15 bases of the junction left unmatched.

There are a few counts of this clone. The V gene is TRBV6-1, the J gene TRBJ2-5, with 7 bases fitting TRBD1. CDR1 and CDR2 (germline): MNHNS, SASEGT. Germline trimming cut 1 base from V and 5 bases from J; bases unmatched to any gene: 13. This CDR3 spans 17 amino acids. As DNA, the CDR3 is TGTGCCAGCAGTGAAGATGACGGGACCTTAGGGGGCGAGACCCAGTACTTC. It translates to CASSEDDGTLGGETQYF.

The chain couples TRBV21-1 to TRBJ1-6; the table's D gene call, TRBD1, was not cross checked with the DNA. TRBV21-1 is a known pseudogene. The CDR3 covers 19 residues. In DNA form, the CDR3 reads TGTGCCAGCAGCAAAGCGCGGGACGCACCAGGGGGCAAAGATTCACCCCTCCACTTT. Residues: CASSKARDAPGGKDSPLHF.